The clone carrying this T cell receptor beta chain has a handful of counts. Its antigen is undetermined. This entry comes from a study of vaccination and CD4 T cells after COVID-19. Overall study: The convalescents included six males and four females, and among them two were Hispanic while seven were Caucasian.

Treatment defined: approximately 11-day PBMC culture with coronavirus spike peptide pools or control peptides (ViraFEST assay). V shed 3 bases and J shed 5 bases, with 7 bases lying between them. Germline CDR1 LNHDA, CDR2 SQIVND (reference sequence). This CDR3 region has 12 residues. Scientists ran DNA taken from cultured CD4+ T cells through the Oncomine TCR Beta short-read assay for sequencing. The genomic DNA was obtained from cultured CD4+ T cells by extraction with the QIAamp micro DNA kit. One entry per CDR3 protein results from TCRdb running MiXCR on the PCR reads. The sample gives some 10,000 distinct CDR3 sequences, 67% of which show up once; roughly two fifths is in the top ten.

The chain combines TRBV19 with TRBJ1-1; D remains ambiguous. Sequencing was done on a sample of CD4+ T cells from blood, cultured in vitro. The sequence derives from a human donor who had recovered from COVID-19. DNA for the CDR3: TGTGCCAGTAGTATTGCGTGGACTGAAGCTTTCTTT. Residues: CASSIAWTEAFF.